The present TCR beta chain was sequenced within a study of cytomegalovirus exposure and HLA in healthy donors. Study conclusions and caveats: A few CMV-associated chains were confirmed in vitro to be specific for CMV antigens.

V lost 5 bases and J lost 6; bases outside the gene matches: 8. Germline assignment: CDR1 SGHRS and CDR2 YFSETQ. The length of the CDR3 is 14 residues. The PCR used 60 Vbeta and 13 Jbeta primers. TCRdb keeps only in-frame clones here, not all; method: immunoSEQ multiplex PCR. The sample has about 110,000 clones, around 73% seen once. Turning to this clone: The antigen remains undetermined.

The rearrangement links TRBV5-1 to TRBJ2-7, with 10 bases fitting TRBD1. Sequenced: PBMCs. The source is a man in his forties in good health and CMV-seronegative. The CDR3 DNA is TGCGCCAGCAGTTCGGGACAGGGGTTGGCCGAGCAGTACTTC. Encoded protein: CASSSGQGLAEQYF.